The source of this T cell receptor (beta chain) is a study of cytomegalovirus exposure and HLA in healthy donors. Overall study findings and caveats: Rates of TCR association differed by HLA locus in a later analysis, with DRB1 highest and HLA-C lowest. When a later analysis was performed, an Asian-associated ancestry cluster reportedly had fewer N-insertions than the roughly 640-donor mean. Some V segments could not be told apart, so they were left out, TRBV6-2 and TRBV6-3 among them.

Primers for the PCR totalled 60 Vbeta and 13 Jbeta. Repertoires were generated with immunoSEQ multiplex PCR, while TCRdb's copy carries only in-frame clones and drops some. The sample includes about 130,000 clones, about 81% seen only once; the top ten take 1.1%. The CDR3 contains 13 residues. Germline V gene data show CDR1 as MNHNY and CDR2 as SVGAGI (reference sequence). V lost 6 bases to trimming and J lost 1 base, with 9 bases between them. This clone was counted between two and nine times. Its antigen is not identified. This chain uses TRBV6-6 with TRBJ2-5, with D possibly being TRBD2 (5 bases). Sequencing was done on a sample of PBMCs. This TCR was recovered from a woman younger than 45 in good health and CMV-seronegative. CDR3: CASRRGSQETQYF. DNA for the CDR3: TGTGCCAGCAGACGCGGGTCCCAAGAGACCCAGTACTTC.